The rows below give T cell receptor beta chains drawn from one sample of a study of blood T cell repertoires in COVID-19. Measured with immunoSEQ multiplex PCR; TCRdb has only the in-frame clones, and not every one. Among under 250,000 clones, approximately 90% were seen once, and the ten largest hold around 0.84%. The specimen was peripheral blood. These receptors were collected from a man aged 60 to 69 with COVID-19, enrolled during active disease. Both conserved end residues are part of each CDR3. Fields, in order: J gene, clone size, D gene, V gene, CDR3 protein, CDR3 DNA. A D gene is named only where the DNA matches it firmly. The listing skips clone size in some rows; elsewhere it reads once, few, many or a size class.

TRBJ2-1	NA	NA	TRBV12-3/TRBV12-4	CASSLLDEQFF	TGTGCCAGCAGTTTACTCGATGAGCAGTTCTTC
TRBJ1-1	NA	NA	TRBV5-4	CASSSPTNGDTEAFF	TGTGCCAGCAGCTCCCCTACTAACGGGGACACTGAAGCTTTCTTT
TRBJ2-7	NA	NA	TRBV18	CASSPMWQGIHEQYF	TGTGCCAGCTCACCAATGTGGCAGGGTATCCACGAGCAGTACTTC
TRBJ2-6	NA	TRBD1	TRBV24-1	CATQSRDRGRSGANVLTF	TGTGCCACACAAAGCCGGGACAGGGGGCGGTCTGGGGCCAACGTCCTGACTTTC
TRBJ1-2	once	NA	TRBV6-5	CASSSFPEADYGYTF	TGTGCCAGCAGTTCATTCCCGGAGGCGGACTATGGCTACACCTTC
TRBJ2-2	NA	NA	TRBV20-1	CSASLAIGELFF	TGCAGTGCTAGTTTAGCAATCGGGGAGCTGTTTTTT
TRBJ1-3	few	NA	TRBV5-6	CASSLAGSGNTIYF	TGTGCCAGCAGCTTGGCGGGGTCTGGAAACACCATATATTTT
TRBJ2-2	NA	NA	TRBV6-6	CASSYGGGVTGELFF	TGTGCCAGCAGTTATGGAGGTGGGGTAACCGGGGAGCTGTTTTTT
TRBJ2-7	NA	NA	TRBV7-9	CASSHRRTVYEQYF	TGTGCCAGCAGCCATCGACGGACTGTCTACGAGCAGTACTTC
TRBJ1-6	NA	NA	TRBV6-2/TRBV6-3	CASSPAGARRNSPLHF	TGTGCCAGCAGTCCGGCAGGGGCGCGGAGGAATTCACCCCTCCACTTT
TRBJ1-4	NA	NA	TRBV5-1	CASSLPQGATNEKLFF	TGCGCCAGCAGCCTTCCCCAGGGTGCAACTAATGAAAAACTGTTTTTT
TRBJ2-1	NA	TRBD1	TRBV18	CASSLGTVENEQFF	TGTGCCAGCTCCCTCGGGACAGTCGAAAATGAGCAGTTCTTC
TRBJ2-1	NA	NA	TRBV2	CASSPLHEQFF	TGTGCCAGCAGTCCCCTTCATGAGCAGTTCTTC
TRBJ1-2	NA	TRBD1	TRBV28	CASRSTAGGAYGYTF	TGTGCCAGCAGATCGACGGCAGGGGGCGCGTATGGCTACACCTTC
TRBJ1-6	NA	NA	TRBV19	CASSIGSSYNSPLHF	TGTGCCAGTAGTATCGGGAGCTCCTATAATTCACCCCTCCACTTT
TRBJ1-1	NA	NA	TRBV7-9	CASSPGQNTEAFF	TGTGCCAGCAGCCCTGGCCAGAACACTGAAGCTTTCTTT
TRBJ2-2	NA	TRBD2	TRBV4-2	CASSQERGGYTGELFF	TGTGCCAGCAGCCAAGAGCGGGGGGGATACACCGGGGAGCTGTTTTTT
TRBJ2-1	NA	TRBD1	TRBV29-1	CSALTGGGYNEQFF	TGCAGCGCACTGACAGGGGGCGGCTACAATGAGCAGTTCTTC
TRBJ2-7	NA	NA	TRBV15	CATSRDLYEQYF	TGTGCCACCAGCAGAGATCTCTACGAGCAGTACTTC
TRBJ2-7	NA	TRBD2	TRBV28	CASSLPGTSGRVYEQYF	TGTGCCAGCAGTTTACCAGGGACTAGCGGGAGGGTTTACGAGCAGTACTTC
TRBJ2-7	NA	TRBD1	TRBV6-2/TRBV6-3	CASSYSDRGHVEQYF	TGTGCCAGCAGTTACTCCGACAGGGGGCACGTGGAGCAGTACTTC
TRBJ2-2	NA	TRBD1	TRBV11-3	CASSHGTARGNTGELFF	TGTGCCAGCAGCCATGGGACAGCCAGGGGGAACACCGGGGAGCTGTTTTTT